The 3 T cell receptor beta chains given below trace back to one sample, sequenced in a study of blood T cell repertoires in COVID-19 (dated by TCRdb to 2020 to 2021). Library generation was performed with the immunoSEQ multiplex PCR assay. The source is immuneACCESS, and TCRdb retained only in-frame sequences with V and J called. Part of the clones is not carried over; for the studies checked, unresolved V genes explain less than half of this, and the remainder is unexplained. Counted in this sample were some 120,000 clones; more than 75% of them appeared once. 7.9% of the sample comes from the top ten. The sequencing sample was made of peripheral blood. The receptors originated from a man in his 70s with acute or convalescent COVID-19.

The CDR3, as DNA: TGTGGACGATCGGGCAGGGGCTACGAGCAGTACTTC. Translation: CGRSGRGYEQYF. V is TRBV19 and J is TRBJ2-5; possible D gene TRBD1, 6 bases. TRBJ2-7 matches the DNA end more closely, so the J call is doubtful. Germline CDR1 reads LNHDA; CDR2 reads SQIVND (reference sequence). The CDR3 is 12 residues long.

The genes are TRBV30 and TRBJ2-2; 12 bases map to TRBD2. The germline V gene encodes CDR1 GTSNPN and CDR2 SVGIG (reference sequence). The V and J ends lost 2 bases and 10 bases, in that order; junction bases with no gene match: 14. The CDR3 spans 17 residues. CDR3 sequence: CAWSPHQTSGRREELFF. For the CDR3, the DNA is TGTGCCTGGAGTCCTCATCAAACTAGCGGGAGGCGGGAGGAGCTGTTTTTT.

The CDR3 coding sequence is TGTGCCAGCAGTGTTCAGGGAACAGCCGGGGAAAAACTGTTTTTT. As protein: CASSVQGTAGEKLFF. The chain recombines TRBV2 with TRBJ1-4; D may be TRBD1 (5 bases). The CDR3 length is 15 residues. V gave up 4 bases and J gave up 8 bases, with 17 bases separating them. Germline V gene lookup returns CDR1 SNHLY and CDR2 FYNNEI.